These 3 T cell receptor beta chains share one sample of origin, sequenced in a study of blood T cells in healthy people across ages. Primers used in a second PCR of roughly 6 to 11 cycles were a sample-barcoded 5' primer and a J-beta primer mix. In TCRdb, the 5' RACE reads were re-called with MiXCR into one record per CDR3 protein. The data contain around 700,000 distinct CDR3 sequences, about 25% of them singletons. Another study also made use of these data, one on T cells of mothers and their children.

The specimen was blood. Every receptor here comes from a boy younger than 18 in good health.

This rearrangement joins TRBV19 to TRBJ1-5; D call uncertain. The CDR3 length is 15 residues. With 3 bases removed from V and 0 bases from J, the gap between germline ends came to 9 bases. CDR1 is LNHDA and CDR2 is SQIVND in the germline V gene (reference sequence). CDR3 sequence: CASSIQDYSNQPQHF. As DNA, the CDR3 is TGTGCCAGTAGTATTCAGGACTATAGCAATCAGCCCCAGCATTTT.

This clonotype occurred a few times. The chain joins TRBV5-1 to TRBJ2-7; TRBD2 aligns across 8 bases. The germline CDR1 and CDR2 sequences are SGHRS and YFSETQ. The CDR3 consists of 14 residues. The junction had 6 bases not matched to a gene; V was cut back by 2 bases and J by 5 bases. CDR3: CASSFGSGKHEQYF. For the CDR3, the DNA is TGCGCCAGCAGCTTCGGTAGCGGGAAACACGAGCAGTACTTC.

The CDR3 here is CASRFRDYYEQYF. The CDR3 DNA is TGTGCCAGCAGATTCCGGGACTACTACGAGCAGTACTTC. V is TRBV12-3 or TRBV12-4 and J is TRBJ2-5; TRBD2 agrees at 7 bases. The DNA end favors TRBJ2-7, so the J call may be wrong. The CDR3 is 13 residues long.